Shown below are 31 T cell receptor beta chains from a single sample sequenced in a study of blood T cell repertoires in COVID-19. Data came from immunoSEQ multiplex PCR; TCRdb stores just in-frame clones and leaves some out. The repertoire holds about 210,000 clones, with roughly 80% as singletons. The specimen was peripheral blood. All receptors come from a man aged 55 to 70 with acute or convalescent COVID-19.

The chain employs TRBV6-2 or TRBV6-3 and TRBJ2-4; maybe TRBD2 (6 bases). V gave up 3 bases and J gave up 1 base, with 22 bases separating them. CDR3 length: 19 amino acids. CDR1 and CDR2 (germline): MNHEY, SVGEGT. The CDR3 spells CASSYSFRPGEQAKNIQYF. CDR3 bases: TGTGCCAGCAGTTATTCGTTCCGGCCGGGGGAACAGGCCAAAAACATTCAGTACTTC.

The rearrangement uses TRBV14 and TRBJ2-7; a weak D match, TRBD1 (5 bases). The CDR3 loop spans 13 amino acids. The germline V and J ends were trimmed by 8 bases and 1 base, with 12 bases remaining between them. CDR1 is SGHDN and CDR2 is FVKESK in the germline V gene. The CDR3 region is CASGIRGSYEQYF. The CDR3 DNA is TGTGCCAGCGGCATAAGGGGTTCCTACGAGCAGTACTTC. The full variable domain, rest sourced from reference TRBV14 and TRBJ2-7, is EAGVTQFPSHSVIEKGQTVTLRCDPISGHDNLYWYRRVMGKEIKFLLHFVKESKQDESGMPNNRFLAERTGGTYSTLKVQPAELEDSGVYFCASGIRGSYEQYFGPGTRLTVT.

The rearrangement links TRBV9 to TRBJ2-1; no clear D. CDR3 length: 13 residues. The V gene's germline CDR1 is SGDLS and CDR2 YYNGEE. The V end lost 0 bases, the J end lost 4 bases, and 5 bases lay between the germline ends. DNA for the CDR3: TGTGCCAGCAGCGTAGATCTGTACAATGAGCAGTTCTTC. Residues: CASSVDLYNEQFF.

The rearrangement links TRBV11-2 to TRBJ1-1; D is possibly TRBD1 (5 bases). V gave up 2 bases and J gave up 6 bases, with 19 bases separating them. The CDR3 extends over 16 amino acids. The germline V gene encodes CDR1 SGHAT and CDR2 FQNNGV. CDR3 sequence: CASSLLPRGRGSEAFF. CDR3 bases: TGTGCCAGCAGCTTACTACCCCGGGGGAGGGGTTCTGAAGCTTTCTTT.

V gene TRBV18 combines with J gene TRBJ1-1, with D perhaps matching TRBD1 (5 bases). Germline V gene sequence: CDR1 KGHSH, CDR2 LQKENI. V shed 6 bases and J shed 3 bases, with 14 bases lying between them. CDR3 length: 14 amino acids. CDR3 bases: TGTGCCAGCTCTCTCGGGCAGGGTGACACTGAAGCTTTCTTT. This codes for CASSLGQGDTEAFF.

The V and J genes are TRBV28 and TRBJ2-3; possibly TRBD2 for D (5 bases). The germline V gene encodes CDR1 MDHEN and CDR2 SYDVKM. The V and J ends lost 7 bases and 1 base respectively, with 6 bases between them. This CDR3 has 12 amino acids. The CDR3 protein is CASISGTDTQYF. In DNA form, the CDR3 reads TGTGCCAGCATTAGCGGCACAGATACGCAGTATTTT.

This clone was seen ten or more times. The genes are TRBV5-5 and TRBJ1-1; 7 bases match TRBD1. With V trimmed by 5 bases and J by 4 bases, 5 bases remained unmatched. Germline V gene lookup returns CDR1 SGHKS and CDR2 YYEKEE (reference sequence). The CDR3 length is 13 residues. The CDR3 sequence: CASRMGTATEAFF. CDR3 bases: TGTGCCAGCAGAATGGGGACAGCCACTGAAGCTTTCTTT.

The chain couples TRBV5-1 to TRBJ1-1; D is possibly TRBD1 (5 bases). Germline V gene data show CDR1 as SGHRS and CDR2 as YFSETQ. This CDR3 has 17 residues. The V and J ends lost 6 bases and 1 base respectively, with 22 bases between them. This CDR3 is CASNMGTWERENTEAFF. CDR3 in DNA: TGCGCCAGCAACATGGGGACTTGGGAAAGGGAGAACACTGAAGCTTTCTTT.

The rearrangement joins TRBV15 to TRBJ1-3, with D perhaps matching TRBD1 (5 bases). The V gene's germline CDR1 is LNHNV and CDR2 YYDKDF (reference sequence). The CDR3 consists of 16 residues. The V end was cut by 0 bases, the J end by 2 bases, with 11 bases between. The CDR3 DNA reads TGTGCCACCAGCAGAGATCGGGGGGGACCTGGAAACACCATATATTTT. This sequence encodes CATSRDRGGPGNTIYF.

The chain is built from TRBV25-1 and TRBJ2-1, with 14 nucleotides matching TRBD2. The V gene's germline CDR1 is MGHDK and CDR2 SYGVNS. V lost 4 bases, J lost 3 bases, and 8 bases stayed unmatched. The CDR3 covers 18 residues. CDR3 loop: CASSARTSGGSNYNEQFF. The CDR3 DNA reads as TGTGCCAGCAGTGCACGGACTAGCGGGGGGTCCAACTACAATGAGCAGTTCTTC.

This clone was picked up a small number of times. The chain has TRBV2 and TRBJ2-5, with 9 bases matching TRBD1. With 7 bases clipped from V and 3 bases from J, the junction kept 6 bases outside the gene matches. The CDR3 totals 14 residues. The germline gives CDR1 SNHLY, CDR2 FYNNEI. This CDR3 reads CASKSGTGKETQYF. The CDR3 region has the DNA TGTGCCAGCAAATCCGGGACAGGGAAAGAGACCCAGTACTTC.

The CDR3 sequence: CSVGQGVANYGYTF. In DNA, the CDR3 is TGCAGCGTCGGACAGGGGGTAGCTAACTATGGCTACACCTTC. The chain is built from TRBV29-1 and TRBJ1-2; 10 nucleotides match TRBD1. Trimming removed 6 bases from V and 0 bases from J; junction bases left unmatched: 4. The CDR3 has 14 amino acids. Per the germline V gene, CDR1 is SQVTM and CDR2 is ANQGSEA.

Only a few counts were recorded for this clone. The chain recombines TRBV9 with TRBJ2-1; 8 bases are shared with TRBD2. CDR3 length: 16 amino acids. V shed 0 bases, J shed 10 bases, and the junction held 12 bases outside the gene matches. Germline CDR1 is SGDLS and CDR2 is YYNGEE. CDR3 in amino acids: CASSVEGLGTPREQFF. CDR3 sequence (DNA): TGTGCCAGCAGCGTAGAGGGACTAGGGACCCCAAGGGAGCAGTTCTTC.

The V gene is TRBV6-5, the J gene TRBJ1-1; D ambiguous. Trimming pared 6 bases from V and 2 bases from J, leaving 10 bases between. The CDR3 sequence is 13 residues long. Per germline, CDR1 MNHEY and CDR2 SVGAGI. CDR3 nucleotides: TGTGCCAGCAGCCAGGAGGGAAACACTGAAGCTTTCTTT. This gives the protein CASSQEGNTEAFF.

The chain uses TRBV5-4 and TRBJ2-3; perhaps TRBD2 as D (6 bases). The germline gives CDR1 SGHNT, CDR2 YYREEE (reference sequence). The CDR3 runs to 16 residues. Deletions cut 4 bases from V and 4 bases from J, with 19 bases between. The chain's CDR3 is CASSGGSTRSSDTQYF. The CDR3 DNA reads TGTGCCAGCAGCGGAGGGAGCACTAGATCGTCAGATACGCAGTATTTT.

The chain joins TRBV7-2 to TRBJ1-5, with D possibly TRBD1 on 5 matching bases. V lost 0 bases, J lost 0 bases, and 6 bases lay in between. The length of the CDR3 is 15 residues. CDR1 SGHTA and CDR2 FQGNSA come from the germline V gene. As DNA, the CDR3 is TGTGCCAGCAGCTTAGCAGGGGTTAGCAATCAGCCCCAGCATTTT. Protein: CASSLAGVSNQPQHF.

Here the CDR3 reads CASSEFGGASGNTIYF. CDR3 DNA: TGTGCCAGCAGTGAATTTGGGGGGGCCAGTGGAAACACCATATATTTT. The rearrangement uses TRBV25-1 and TRBJ1-3, with a tentative D call TRBD1 (6 bases). The germline V and J ends were trimmed by 1 base and 3 bases, with 13 bases remaining between them. Germline loops: CDR1 MGHDK, CDR2 SYGVNS. There are 16 residues in the CDR3.

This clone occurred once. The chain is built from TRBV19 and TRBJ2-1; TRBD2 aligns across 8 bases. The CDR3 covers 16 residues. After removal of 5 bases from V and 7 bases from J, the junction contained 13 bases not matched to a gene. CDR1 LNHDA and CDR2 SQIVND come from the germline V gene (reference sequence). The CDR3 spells CASSPVTGGPYNEQFF. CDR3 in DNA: TGTGCCAGTAGTCCAGTCACGGGGGGGCCGTATAATGAGCAGTTCTTC.

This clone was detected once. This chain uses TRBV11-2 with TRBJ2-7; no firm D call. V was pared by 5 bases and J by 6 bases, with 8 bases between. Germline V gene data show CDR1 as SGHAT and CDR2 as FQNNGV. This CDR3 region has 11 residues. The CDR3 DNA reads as TGTGCCAGCAGCAGGTCTAGCGAGCAGTACTTC. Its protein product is CASSRSSEQYF.

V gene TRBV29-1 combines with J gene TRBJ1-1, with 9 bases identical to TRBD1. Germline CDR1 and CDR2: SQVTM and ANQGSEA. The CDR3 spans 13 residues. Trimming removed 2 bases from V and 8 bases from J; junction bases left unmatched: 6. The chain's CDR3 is CSVERGTGNEAFF. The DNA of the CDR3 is TGCAGCGTTGAAAGGGGGACAGGGAACGAAGCTTTCTTT.

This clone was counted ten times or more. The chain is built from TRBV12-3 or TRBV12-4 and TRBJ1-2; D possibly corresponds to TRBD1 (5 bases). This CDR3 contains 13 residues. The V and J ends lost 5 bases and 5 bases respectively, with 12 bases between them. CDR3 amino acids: CASSHRGWYGYTF. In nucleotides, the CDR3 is TGTGCCAGCAGTCATAGGGGTTGGTATGGCTACACCTTC.

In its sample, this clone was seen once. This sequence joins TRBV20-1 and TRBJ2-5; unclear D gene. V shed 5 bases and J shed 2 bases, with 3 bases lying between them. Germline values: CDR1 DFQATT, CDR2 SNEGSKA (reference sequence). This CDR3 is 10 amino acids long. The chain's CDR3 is CSAYQETQYF. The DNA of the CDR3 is TGCAGTGCTTATCAAGAGACCCAGTACTTC.

The CDR3 loop is CASSEAHVGGSGNTIYF. For the CDR3, the DNA is TGTGCCAGCAGTGAAGCCCACGTGGGGGGCTCTGGAAACACCATATATTTT. The J gene is TRBJ1-3, the V gene TRBV6-1; weak D call: TRBD1 (5 bases). Between the trimmed V and J ends, which lost 0 bases and 0 bases, there was a span of 12 bases. CDR1 is MNHNS, CDR2 SASEGT, per germline. The CDR3 extends over 17 amino acids.

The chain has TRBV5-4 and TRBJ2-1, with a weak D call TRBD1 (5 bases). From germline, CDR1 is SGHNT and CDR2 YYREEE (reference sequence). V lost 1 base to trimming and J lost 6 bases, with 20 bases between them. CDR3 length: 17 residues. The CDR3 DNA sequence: TGTGCCAGCAGCTTGTTTCTGGGCCAGGGTGGGTTCAATGAGCAGTTCTTC. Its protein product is CASSLFLGQGGFNEQFF.

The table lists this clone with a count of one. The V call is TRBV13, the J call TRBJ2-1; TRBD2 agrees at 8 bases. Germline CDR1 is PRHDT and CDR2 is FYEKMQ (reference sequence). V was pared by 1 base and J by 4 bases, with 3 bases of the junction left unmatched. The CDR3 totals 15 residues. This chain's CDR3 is CASSLASGSYNEQFF. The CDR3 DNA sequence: TGTGCCAGCAGCTTAGCAAGCGGGAGTTACAATGAGCAGTTCTTC.

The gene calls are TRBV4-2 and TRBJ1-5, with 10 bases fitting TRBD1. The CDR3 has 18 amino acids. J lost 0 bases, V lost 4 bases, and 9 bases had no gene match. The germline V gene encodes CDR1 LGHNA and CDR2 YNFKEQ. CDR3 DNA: TGTGCCAGCAGCCTAAGGCGAGGACAGGGGGTTAGCAATCAGCCCCAGCATTTT. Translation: CASSLRRGQGVSNQPQHF.

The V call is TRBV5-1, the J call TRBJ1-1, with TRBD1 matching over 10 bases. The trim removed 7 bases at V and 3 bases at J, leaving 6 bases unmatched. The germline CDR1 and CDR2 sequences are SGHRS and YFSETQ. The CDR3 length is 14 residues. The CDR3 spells CASGNGQGDTEAFF. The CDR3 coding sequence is TGCGCCAGCGGTAACGGACAGGGGGACACTGAAGCTTTCTTT.

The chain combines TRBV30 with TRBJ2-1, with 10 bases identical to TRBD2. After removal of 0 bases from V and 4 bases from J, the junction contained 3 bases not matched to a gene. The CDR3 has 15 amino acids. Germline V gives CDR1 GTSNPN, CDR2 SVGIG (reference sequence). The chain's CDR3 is CAWSVRAGGYNEQFF. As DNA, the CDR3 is TGTGCCTGGAGTGTACGAGCGGGAGGGTACAATGAGCAGTTCTTC.

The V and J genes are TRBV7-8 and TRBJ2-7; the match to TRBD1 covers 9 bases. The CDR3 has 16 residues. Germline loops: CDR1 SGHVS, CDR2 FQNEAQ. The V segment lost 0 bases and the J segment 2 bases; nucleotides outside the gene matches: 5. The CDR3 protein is CASSLAPGQGAYEQYF. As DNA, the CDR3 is TGTGCCAGCAGCTTAGCCCCGGGACAGGGAGCCTACGAGCAGTACTTC.

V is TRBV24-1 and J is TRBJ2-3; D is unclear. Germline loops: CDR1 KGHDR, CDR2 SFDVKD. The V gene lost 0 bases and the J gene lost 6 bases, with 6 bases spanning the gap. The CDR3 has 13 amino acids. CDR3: CATSDLQADTQYF. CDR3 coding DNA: TGTGCCACCAGTGATTTGCAAGCGGATACGCAGTATTTT.

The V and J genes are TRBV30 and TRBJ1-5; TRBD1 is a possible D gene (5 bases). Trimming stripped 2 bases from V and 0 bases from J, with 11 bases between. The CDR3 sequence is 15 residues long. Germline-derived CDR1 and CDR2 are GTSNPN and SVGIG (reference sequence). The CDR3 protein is CAWSRGGFSNQPQHF. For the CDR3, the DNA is TGTGCCTGGAGTCGCGGGGGATTTAGCAATCAGCCCCAGCATTTT.